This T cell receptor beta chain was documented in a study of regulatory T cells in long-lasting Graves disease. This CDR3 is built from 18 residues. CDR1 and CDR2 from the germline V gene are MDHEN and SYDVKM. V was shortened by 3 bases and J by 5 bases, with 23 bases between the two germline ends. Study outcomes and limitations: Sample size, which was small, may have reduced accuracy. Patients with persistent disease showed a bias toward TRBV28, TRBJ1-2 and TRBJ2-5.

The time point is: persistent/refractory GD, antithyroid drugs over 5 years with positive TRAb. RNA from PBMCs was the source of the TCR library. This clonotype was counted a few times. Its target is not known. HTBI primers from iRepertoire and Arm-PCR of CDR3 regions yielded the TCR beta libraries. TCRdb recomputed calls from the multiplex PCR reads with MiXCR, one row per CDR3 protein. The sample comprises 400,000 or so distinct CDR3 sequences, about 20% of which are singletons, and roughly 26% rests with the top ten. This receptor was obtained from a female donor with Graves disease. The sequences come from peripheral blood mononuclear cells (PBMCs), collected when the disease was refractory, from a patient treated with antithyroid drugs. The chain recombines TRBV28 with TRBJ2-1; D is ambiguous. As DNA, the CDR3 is TGTGCCAGCAGTTTCGCGGATCCCTATCCAAAGGTTGACAATGAGCAGTTCTTC. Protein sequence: CASSFADPYPKVDNEQFF.